This passage covers 5 T cell receptor beta chains from one sample sequenced in a study of a mutant IDH1 vaccine in newly diagnosed glioma. For these TCRs, the target antigens are not known. Time point in this sample: week 35, safety follow-up. Topical imiquimod accompanied each vaccine dose, which consisted of 300 ug of mutant IDH1 20-mer peptide. Data came from immunoSEQ multiplex PCR; TCRdb stores just in-frame clones and leaves some out. This table has over 40,000 clones, 81% appearing once. The sequences come from PBMCs, collected from a glioma patient whose treatment included an IDH1 peptide vaccine. The receptors were sampled from a woman aged 35 to 49 with glioma. Some clones in this sample may be carry-over from other donors' samples.

This rearrangement joins TRBV7-2 to TRBJ1-4; 10 positions agree with TRBD1. Germline V gene lookup returns CDR1 SGHTA and CDR2 FQGNSA. This CDR3 contains 15 residues. The V and J ends lost 2 bases and 6 bases, in that order; junction bases with no gene match: 3. The CDR3: CASSLLGTGDEKLFF. CDR3 coding DNA: TGTGCCAGCAGCTTACTTGGGACAGGGGATGAAAAACTGTTTTTT. Full variable domain (rest looked up from reference TRBV7-2 and TRBJ1-4): GAGVSQSPSNKVTEKGKDVELRCDPISGHTALYWYRQSLGQGLEFLIYFQGNSAPDKSGLPSDRFSAERTGGSVSTLTIQRTQQEDSAVYLCASSLLGTGDEKLFFGSGTQLSVL.

The V call is TRBV4-3, the J call TRBJ2-7; 9 bases match TRBD2. The length of the CDR3 is 15 residues. CDR1 is LGHNA, CDR2 YSLEER, per germline. Losses at the gene ends were 2 bases for V and 2 bases for J; bases not matched to a gene: 4. As DNA, the CDR3 is TGCGCCAGCAGCCAAAGGCTAGCGGGGCCCTACGAGCAGTACTTC. It specifies CASSQRLAGPYEQYF.

This chain uses TRBV28 with TRBJ2-3; no clear D gene. CDR1 is MDHEN and CDR2 is SYDVKM in the germline V gene. V was trimmed by 5 bases and J by 5 bases, leaving 11 bases between them. This CDR3 spans 13 amino acids. CDR3 DNA sequence: TGTGCCAGCAGTCGATTACCTAGAGATACGCAGTATTTT. Encoded protein: CASSRLPRDTQYF.

The chain links TRBV5-1 to TRBJ2-2, with TRBD2 identical over 9 bases. CDR1 is SGHRS, CDR2 YFSETQ, per germline. J was trimmed by 1 base and V by 6 bases; bases with no gene match: 4. The CDR3 has 15 amino acids. The CDR3 is CASNKAGGNTGELFF. The CDR3, as DNA: TGCGCCAGCAACAAAGCGGGGGGGAACACCGGGGAGCTGTTTTTT.

The chain links TRBV4-2 to TRBJ2-7; weak D call: TRBD2 (7 bases). Germline V gene data show CDR1 as LGHNA and CDR2 as YNFKEQ. Deletions cut 1 base from V and 5 bases from J, with 9 bases between. This CDR3 has 13 amino acids. The CDR3 protein is CASSQVGGDEQYF. The CDR3, as DNA: TGTGCCAGCAGCCAAGTAGGGGGGGACGAGCAGTACTTC.